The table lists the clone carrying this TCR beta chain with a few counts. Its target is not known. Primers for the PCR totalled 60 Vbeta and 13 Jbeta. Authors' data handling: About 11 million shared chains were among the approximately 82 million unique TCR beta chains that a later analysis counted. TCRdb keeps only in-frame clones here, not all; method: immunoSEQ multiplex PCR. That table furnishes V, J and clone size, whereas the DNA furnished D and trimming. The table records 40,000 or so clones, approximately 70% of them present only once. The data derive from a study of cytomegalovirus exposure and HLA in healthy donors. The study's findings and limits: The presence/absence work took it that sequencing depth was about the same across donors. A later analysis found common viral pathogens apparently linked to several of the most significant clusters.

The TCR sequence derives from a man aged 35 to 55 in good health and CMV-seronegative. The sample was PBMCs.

The CDR3 nucleotides are TGCGCCAGCAGCCTCCGAGGTAGCAGGGGAGACGGCTACACCTTC. Protein: CASSLRGSRGDGYTF. The V call is TRBV5-1, the J call TRBJ1-2; D is possibly TRBD1 (6 bases). CDR1 and CDR2 (germline): SGHRS, YFSETQ. Trimming cost V 4 bases and J 8 bases, with 21 bases left between them. The CDR3 runs to 15 residues.